This T cell receptor beta chain was sequenced during a study of blood T cell repertoires in COVID-19 (TCRdb year 2020). Context from the whole study: The collaborator samples originated in the United States, Italy and Spain and spanned the acute and convalescent phases of COVID-19. The material from the prospective study consisted of cDNA or gDNA derived from T cells, B-cell-depleted T cells, or PBMCs. Deeply sampled blood TCRbeta repertoires from subjects exposed to, actively infected with, or recovered from COVID-19 were included in the dataset. The repertoires were released in a freely available public database meant as a resource for research on the immune response to SARS-CoV-2. The samples were drawn from the first 160 participants of the ongoing ImmuneRACE study and from 950 to 1,500 subjects provided by 6 global collaborators. The sample metadata nearly always contained a de-identified subject ID, COVID-19 status, age in years and sex. HLA class I and class II types, where available, came from metadata supplied by the sample provider rather than from assay-based typing. Paper-wide results and their limitations: The amount of clinical and demographic metadata varied by source and participant and was provided uncurated.

TCRbeta CDR3 regions were amplified from genomic DNA by means of the immunoSEQ Assay, a bias-controlled multiplex PCR. Per the source publication's procedure: The number of nucleated cells in each sample was estimated by amplification of reference gene primers within the assay. To quantify the absolute abundance of each unique TCRbeta CDR3 rearrangement, sequence reads were collapsed and filtered. For each sample, productive Simpson clonality was calculated as the square root of Simpson's diversity index over productive rearrangements. The clones in this table, taken by TCRdb from immuneACCESS, are in-frame only. Not every clone is retained; where verified, under half of the shortfall comes from an unresolved V gene, and the cause of the rest is unknown. V, J and clone size derive from that table, while D and trimming were established from the DNA sequence. Recorded for this sample are tens of thousands of clones; about 80% of them occurred a single time. The ten top clones hold roughly 12% of the sample.

Notes on this clone: What this receptor recognizes is not known. Base qualities are missing; no much larger clone stands one base away.

The CDR3 starts with the cysteine, ends with the phenylalanine, and has 15 residues. This entry keeps only the CDR3 DNA: 45 bases, framed from base 1. Trimming accounts for 3 bases at V and 9 bases at J, while the number of junction bases matched to no gene is 8. Per the germline V gene, MNHNS is the CDR1 and SASEGT is the CDR2. The collaborating institutions used their own protocols to collect whole blood in K2EDTA tubes. For TCRbeta analysis, collaborators shipped samples in one of three forms: frozen whole blood, isolated PBMCs, or DNA extracted from either of those sample types. The source is a man older than 75 with acute or convalescent COVID-19. Input material: peripheral blood. In this chain, TRBV6-1 is recombined with TRBJ1-6, with TRBD1 identical over 7 junction bases. Read as DNA, the sequence is TGTGCCAGCAGTGAGGGGACAGCCCTAGGTTCACCCCTCCACTTT. Its translation reads: CASSEGTALGSPLHF.